This TCR beta chain is from a study of metastatic and nonmetastatic thyroid tumors. Study-level information: Samples came from malignant and benign thyroid patients, and repertoires were compared across blood and tumor or nodule tissue.

This CDR3 comprises 17 residues. The V gene's germline CDR1 is SSHAT and CDR2 FNYEAQ (reference sequence). Trimming cost V 2 bases and J 3 bases, with 18 bases left between them. Prior to thyroid surgery, none of the patients had received any treatment. TCRdb reanalyzed the PCR reads with MiXCR. The sample carries 35,000 to 45,000 clones, 25% to 30% recorded once. V and J are TRBV7-7 and TRBJ2-3; D remains ambiguous. The sequenced material came from blood. This clonotype was obtained from a male donor with papillary thyroid cancer or a benign thyroid nodule (not recorded which). Some clones in this sample may be carry-over from other donors' samples. The CDR3 bases are TGTGCCAGCAGCTTAAATTGGACGGACGCTAAAACAGATACGCAGTATTTT. It encodes CASSLNWTDAKTDTQYF. The full variable domain, its missing parts supplied by reference TRBV7-7 and TRBJ2-3, is GAGVSQSPRYKVTKRGQDVTLRCDPISSHATLYWYQQALGQGPEFLTYFNYEAQPDKSGLPSDRFSAERPEGSISTLTIQRTEQRDSAMYRCASSLNWTDAKTDTQYFGPGTRLTVL.